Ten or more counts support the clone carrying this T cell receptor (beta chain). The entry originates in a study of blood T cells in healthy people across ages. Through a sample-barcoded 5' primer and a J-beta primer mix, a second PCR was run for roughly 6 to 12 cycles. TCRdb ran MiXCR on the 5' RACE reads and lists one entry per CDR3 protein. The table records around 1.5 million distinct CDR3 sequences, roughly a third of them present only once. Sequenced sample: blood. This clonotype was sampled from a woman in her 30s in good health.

The DNA for the CDR3 is TGTGCCAGCGGAAGATCCGCCGGGGCCAACGTCCTGACTTTC. Protein: CASGRSAGANVLTF. This chain joins TRBV25-1 and TRBJ2-6; D not certain. The CDR3 is 14 amino acids. V shed 8 bases and J shed 4 bases, with 12 bases lying between them. Germline V gene lookup returns CDR1 MGHDK and CDR2 SYGVNS.